The sequence of this TCR beta chain was determined in a study of Graves' ophthalmopathy and Graves' hyperthyroidism. RNA transcripts provided the template for amplifying TCR beta CDR3 regions. First-round RT-PCR relied on HTBI primers, and a second-round multiplex PCR came next. One entry per CDR3 protein, called by TCRdb with MiXCR from the multiplex PCR reads. There are more than 300,000 distinct CDR3 sequences in the sample; about 18% occur only once, and about 2.4% lies in the top ten. Hyperthyroidism qualified as stable when ophthalmopathy did not develop within 18 months of follow-up. The table lists this clonotype with many counts. This clonotype was obtained from an adult woman with stable Graves' hyperthyroidism. Sequences were obtained from peripheral blood.

The DNA for the CDR3 is TGTGCCAGCAGCTTACCGGCAGGGAGGTCGGGGGGCACTGAAGCTTTCTTT. Translated, it gives CASSLPAGRSGGTEAFF. V usage is TRBV7-9 and J usage is TRBJ1-1; tentatively, D is TRBD1 (5 bases). Trimming removed 2 bases at V and 4 bases at J, with 20 bases between. CDR1 and CDR2 (germline): SEHNR, FQNEAQ (reference sequence). CDR3 length: 17 residues. The full variable domain, its missing parts supplied by reference TRBV7-9 and TRBJ1-1, is DTGVSQNPRHKITKRGQNVTFRCDPISEHNRLYWYRQTLGQGPEFLTYFQNEAQLEKSRLLSDRFSAERPKGSFSTLEIQRTEQGDSAMYLCASSLPAGRSGGTEAFFGQGTRLTVV.